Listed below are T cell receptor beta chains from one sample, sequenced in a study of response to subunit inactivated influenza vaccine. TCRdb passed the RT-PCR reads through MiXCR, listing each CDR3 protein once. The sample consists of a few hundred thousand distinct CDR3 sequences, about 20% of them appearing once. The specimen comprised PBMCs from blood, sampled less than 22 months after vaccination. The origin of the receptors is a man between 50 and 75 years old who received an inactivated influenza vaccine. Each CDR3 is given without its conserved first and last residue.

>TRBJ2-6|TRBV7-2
ASSSYRRSGANVLT
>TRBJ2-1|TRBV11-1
ASSLAGAREQF
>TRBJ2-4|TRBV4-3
ASSQDRLAKNIQY
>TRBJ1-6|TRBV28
ASSWGRGIGPLH
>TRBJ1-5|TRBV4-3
ASSPWLVLENQPQH
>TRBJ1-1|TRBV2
ASRARVMNTEAF
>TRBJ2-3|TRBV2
ASTEGSHTDTQY
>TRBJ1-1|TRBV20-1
SARHGTGRNTEAF
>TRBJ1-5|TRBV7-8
ASSEGGGTYNQPQH
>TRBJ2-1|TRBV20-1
SARDQGPVGDEQF
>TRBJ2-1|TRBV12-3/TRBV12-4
ASSSVNRDEQF
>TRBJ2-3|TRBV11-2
ASSLSSYRTDTQY
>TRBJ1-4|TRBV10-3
AIRQGANEKLF
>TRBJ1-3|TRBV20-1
SARGDSSGNTIY
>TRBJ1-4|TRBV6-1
ASSPRDREKLF
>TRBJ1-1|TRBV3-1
ASTALQGKNTEAF
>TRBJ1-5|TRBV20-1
SAQDRKTGGNQPQH
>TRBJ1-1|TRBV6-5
ASSPIGTEAF
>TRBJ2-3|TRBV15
ATSRPGLITDTQY
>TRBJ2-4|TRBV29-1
SVGVQGVLAKNIQY
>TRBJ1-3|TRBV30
AWSKAGNTIY
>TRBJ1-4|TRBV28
ASSHPTDPNEKLF
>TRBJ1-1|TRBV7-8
ASSPRTRQGTEAF
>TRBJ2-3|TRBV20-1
SASIRLAGTDTQY
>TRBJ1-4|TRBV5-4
ASSTGTGTNEKLF
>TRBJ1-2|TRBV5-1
ASSQSQVYGHT
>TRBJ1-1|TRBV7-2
ASSLAPGMNTEAF
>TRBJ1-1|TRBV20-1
SAREGGATEAF
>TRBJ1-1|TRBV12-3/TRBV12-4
ASKTGWYTEAF
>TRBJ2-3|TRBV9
ASSVEQGNTQY
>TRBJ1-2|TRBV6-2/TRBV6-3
ASSYKQRTNYGYT
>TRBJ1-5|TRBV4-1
ASSPYGTGDNQPQH
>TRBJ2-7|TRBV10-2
ASSVTGGTYEQY
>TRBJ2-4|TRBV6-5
ASSSNDRKVYIQY
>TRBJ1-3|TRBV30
AWKGSGNTIY
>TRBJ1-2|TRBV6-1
ASSPGPARYGYT
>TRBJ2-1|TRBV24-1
ATSDRGVVDEQF
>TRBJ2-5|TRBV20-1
SARTTSGMETQY
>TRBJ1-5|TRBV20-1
SARDLWTREAPQH
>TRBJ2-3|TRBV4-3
ASRGPGTDTQY
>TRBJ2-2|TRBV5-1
ASSAMGQGNTGELF
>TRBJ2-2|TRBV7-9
ASIPQGGVNTGELF